The 20 T cell receptor beta chains below come from one sample, sequenced in a study of human T cells and chemical hapten exposure (dated by TCRdb to 2020 to 2022). Library generation was performed with RACE. Sequencing instrument: NextSeq 500. TCRdb reprocessing: public reads trimmed at Q25 with fastp, clones called with MiXCR, in-frame beta chains kept. Here each entry gathers all rows of one CDR3 protein and keeps the most common genes and DNA. Counted in this sample were around 31,000 distinct CDR3 sequences; 6.5% to 9% of them appeared once. Under 10% of the sample rests with the top ten. The time point label, read with the paper, signifies: healthy volunteer bleed at 2 weeks. Total RNA was extracted from unfractionated whole blood collected in Tempus Blood RNA tubes. The sequenced material came from whole blood. These receptor sequences come from a human donor in good health. Some clones in this sample may be carry-over from other donors' samples.

This clonotype was found many times. The rearrangement joins TRBV7-2 to TRBJ2-5; D is perhaps TRBD2 (6 bases). Trimming pared 5 bases from V and 5 bases from J, leaving 12 bases between. Germline V CDR1 and CDR2: SGHTA, FQGNSA. CDR3 length: 13 residues. The CDR3 DNA sequence: TGTGCCAGCAGCCCGACTAGTGGGGAGACCCAGTACTTC. Encoded protein: CASSPTSGETQYF. Drawing the rest from reference TRBV7-2 and TRBJ2-5, the complete variable domain is GAGVSQSPSNKVTEKGKDVELRCDPISGHTALYWYRQSLGQGLEFLIYFQGNSAPDKSGLPSDRFSAERTGGSVSTLTIQRTQQEDSAVYLCASSPTSGETQYFGPGTRLLVL.

The chain combines TRBV20-1 with TRBJ2-7; 7 bases fit TRBD1. V shed 5 bases, J shed 3 bases, and the junction held 4 bases outside the gene matches. The CDR3 covers 12 residues. Per the germline V gene, CDR1 is DFQATT and CDR2 is SNEGSKA (reference sequence). For the CDR3, the DNA is TGCAGTGCTCCGCGACAGGGCTACGAGCAGTACTTC. Protein: CSAPRQGYEQYF.

Note on this clonotype: An end of the junction differs from the germline gene, which may be a read error. This sequence joins TRBV29-1 and TRBJ2-2, with unresolved D. Germline CDR1 SQVTM, CDR2 ANQGSEA. The CDR3 has 13 residues. This CDR3 reads CSSRVPNTGELFF. CDR3 coding DNA: TGTAGCTCCCGGGTCCCGAACACCGGGGAGCTGTTTTTT.

This clonotype was detected a few times. CDR3 nucleotides: TGTGCCATCAGTGTTCCGGGACAGGGGACCCACGAGCAGTACTTC. The encoded protein is CAISVPGQGTHEQYF. The chain is built from TRBV10-3 and TRBJ2-7, with 10 bases lining up with TRBD1. The germline gives CDR1 ENHRY, CDR2 SYGVKD. The ends lost 4 bases at V and 5 bases at J; junction bases unmatched: 8. The CDR3 is made up of 15 amino acids.

This clonotype has more than one count but fewer than ten. The junction does not match germline at one end; this may be a read error. The chain links TRBV10-3 to TRBJ2-7; D is possibly TRBD2 (7 bases). The CDR3 runs 14 residues. Germline CDR1 ENHRY, CDR2 SYGVKD. CDR3 sequence: CAISDRGARYEQYF. CDR3 nucleotide sequence: TGCGCCATCAGTGACCGGGGGGCCCGCTACGAGCAGTACTTC.

This clonotype was seen many times. V and J are TRBV28 and TRBJ2-5; no clear D. Germline V gene data show CDR1 as MDHEN and CDR2 as SYDVKM. The CDR3 loop spans 12 amino acids. The V end lost 8 bases, the J end lost 5 bases, and 12 bases lay between the germline ends. The CDR3 spells CASPRLKETQYF. DNA for the CDR3: TGTGCCAGCCCGAGGCTAAAGGAGACCCAGTACTTC.

This clonotype has ten or more counts. CDR3 in amino acids: CASSSLKSNQPQHF. As DNA, the CDR3 is TGTGCCAGCAGCTCCTTGAAATCCAATCAGCCCCAGCATTTT. The rearrangement joins TRBV7-2 to TRBJ1-5; no definite D call. This CDR3 is built from 14 residues. Trimming left V 4 bases short and J 3 bases short, with 10 bases between. CDR1 is SGHTA, CDR2 FQGNSA, per germline.

The chain employs TRBV5-5 and TRBJ1-1; a possible D gene is TRBD1 (6 bases). Trimming shortened V by 2 bases and J by 0 bases, and 8 bases separated the two germline ends. In germline, CDR1 is SGHKS, CDR2 YYEKEE (reference sequence). CDR3 size: 14 residues. This chain's CDR3 is CASSLRQVNTEAFF. Written as DNA, the CDR3 is TGTGCCAGCAGCTTACGACAGGTGAACACTGAAGCTTTCTTT.

This clonotype came up a few times. V and J are TRBV28 and TRBJ1-2; TRBD1 might be the D (5 bases). The CDR3 has 14 residues. The V end lost 2 bases, the J end lost 5 bases, and 12 bases lay between the germline ends. CDR1 and CDR2 from the germline V gene are MDHEN and SYDVKM. CDR3 region: CASSLGSGRYGYTF. CDR3 bases: TGTGCCAGCAGTTTAGGGTCAGGGAGGTATGGCTACACCTTC.

This clonotype was seen a few times. Here the CDR3 DNA reads TGCAGTGCTAGCGGGACAGAAAACTATGGCTACACCTTC. It is translated as CSASGTENYGYTF. This chain connects TRBV20-1 to TRBJ1-2, with 7 bases identical to TRBD1. V gave up 3 bases and J gave up 2 bases; unmatched junction bases: 3. The CDR3 has 13 residues. Germline CDR1 reads DFQATT; CDR2 reads SNEGSKA (reference sequence).

This clonotype was seen repeatedly, ten times or more. The genes are TRBV13 and TRBJ2-1; no clear D. CDR3 length: 12 amino acids. Trimming shortened V by 1 base and J by 5 bases, and 3 bases separated the two germline ends. Germline lookup yields CDR1 PRHDT and CDR2 FYEKMQ (reference sequence). As DNA, the CDR3 is TGTGCCAGCAGCTTAGTAAACAATGAGCAGTTCTTC. Its protein is CASSLVNNEQFF.

This clonotype was observed a few times. The V gene is TRBV12-3 or TRBV12-4, the J gene TRBJ2-2, with D hard to call. The CDR3 runs 13 residues. Trimming removed 7 bases from V and 1 base from J, with 7 bases in between. The CDR3, as DNA: TGTGCCAGCATCAGCCAGAACACCGGGGAGCTGTTTTTT. Amino acid sequence: CASISQNTGELFF.

The genes are TRBV5-1 and TRBJ1-1, with no clear D. Germline loops: CDR1 SGHRS, CDR2 YFSETQ. This CDR3 region has 13 residues. The V gene lost 0 bases and the J gene lost 10 bases, with 13 bases spanning the gap. CDR3 residues: CASSLVPGSGAFF. CDR3 DNA sequence: TGCGCCAGCAGCTTGGTTCCAGGCAGTGGAGCTTTCTTT.

J is TRBJ1-4 and V is TRBV2, with D unclear. The V gene's germline CDR1 is SNHLY and CDR2 FYNNEI. The germline V and J ends were trimmed by 5 bases and 7 bases, with 11 bases remaining between them. This CDR3 contains 13 residues. The CDR3 nucleotides read TGTGCCAGCAGTCGCGAGAGCCGTGAAAAACTGTTTTTT. Translation: CASSRESREKLFF.

J is TRBJ1-3 and V is TRBV5-4; D call uncertain. V dropped 5 bases and J dropped 0 bases, with 12 bases sitting between them. Germline V lookup: CDR1 SGHNT, CDR2 YYREEE (reference sequence). CDR3 length equals 15 residues. CDR3 amino acids: CASSLDGGSGNTIYF. The CDR3 region has the DNA TGTGCCAGCAGTCTGGACGGTGGCTCTGGAAACACCATATATTTT.

This clonotype has only a few counts. A junction end diverges from the germline sequence, so it may reflect a read error. The rearrangement uses TRBV7-7 and TRBJ1-5; TRBD1 might be the D (5 bases). The CDR3 consists of 13 residues. Germline V gene data show CDR1 as SSHAT and CDR2 as FNYEAQ (reference sequence). The CDR3 region has the DNA TGTGCTAGCAGCCTATCGACAGATCAGCCCCAGCATTTT. Its protein is CASSLSTDQPQHF. Together with reference TRBV7-7 and TRBJ1-5, the CDR3 gives the full variable domain: GAGVSQSPRYKVTKRGQDVTLRCDPISSHATLYWYQQALGQGPEFLTYFNYEAQPDKSGLPSDRFSAERPEGSISTLTIQRTEQRDSAMYRCASSLSTDQPQHFGDGTRLSIL.

This clonotype occurred a few times. The chain recombines TRBV20-1 with TRBJ2-7; 7 nucleotides match TRBD2. Looked up from germline, CDR1 is DFQATT and CDR2 is SNEGSKA (reference sequence). V gave up 4 bases and J gave up 2 bases; unmatched junction bases: 8. This CDR3 is built from 14 residues. The DNA for the CDR3 is TGCAGTGCTAAATGGGAGGGCCCAACCTACGAGCAGTACTTC. Residues: CSAKWEGPTYEQYF.

This clonotype has ten or more counts. The J gene is TRBJ1-6, the V gene TRBV10-3; TRBD1 matches at 8 bases. V lost 0 bases and J lost 9; bases outside the gene matches: 10. CDR3 length equals 17 residues. Germline CDR1 reads ENHRY; CDR2 reads SYGVKD. The CDR3 loop reads CAISESILDRGRSPLHF. CDR3 in DNA: TGTGCCATCAGTGAGTCGATTCTCGACAGGGGCCGTTCACCCCTCCACTTT.

This clonotype occurred many times. This chain connects TRBV6-1 to TRBJ2-3, with 10 bases lining up with TRBD2. V lost 6 bases to trimming and J lost 1 base; unmatched junction nucleotides: 4. Germline V gene sequence: CDR1 MNHNS, CDR2 SASEGT. This CDR3 spans 15 amino acids. The CDR3 sequence: CASRGGLAGTDTQYF. CDR3 sequence (DNA): TGTGCCAGCAGGGGAGGACTAGCGGGCACAGATACGCAGTATTTT.

This clonotype was seen ten or more times. This chain connects TRBV24-1 to TRBJ2-2; TRBD1 agrees at 9 bases. CDR1 is KGHDR, CDR2 SFDVKD, per germline. This CDR3 is 19 amino acids long. Germline trimming cut 1 base from V and 2 bases from J; bases unmatched to any gene: 10. The CDR3 protein is CATSDLGSLGQGNTGELFF. CDR3 in DNA: TGTGCCACCAGTGATTTAGGGTCTTTGGGACAGGGTAACACCGGGGAGCTGTTTTTT.